The subject of this entry is one TCR beta chain. This entry belongs to a study of STAT5B mutations in CD4+ large granular lymphocyte leukemia. The survey-level immunoSEQ assay was used. Measured with immunoSEQ multiplex PCR; TCRdb has only the in-frame clones, and not every one. The top ten clones hold 0.29% of a sample with 25,000 to 35,000 clones, 70% to 75% of them seen once. With V trimmed by 2 bases and J by 0 bases, 3 bases remained unmatched. Germline V CDR1 and CDR2: MRHNA, SNTAGT. This CDR3 contains 16 residues. Healthy controls were blood donor buffy coats. This TCR was recovered from a human donor in good health. Sample: CD4+ T cells from blood buffy coats. This rearrangement joins TRBV6-4 to TRBJ1-5; TRBD1 matches 8 bases. CDR3 nucleotide sequence: TGTGCCAGCAGTGACCCCGGACAGGGTAGCAATCAGCCCCAGCATTTT. Amino acid sequence: CASSDPGQGSNQPQHF.